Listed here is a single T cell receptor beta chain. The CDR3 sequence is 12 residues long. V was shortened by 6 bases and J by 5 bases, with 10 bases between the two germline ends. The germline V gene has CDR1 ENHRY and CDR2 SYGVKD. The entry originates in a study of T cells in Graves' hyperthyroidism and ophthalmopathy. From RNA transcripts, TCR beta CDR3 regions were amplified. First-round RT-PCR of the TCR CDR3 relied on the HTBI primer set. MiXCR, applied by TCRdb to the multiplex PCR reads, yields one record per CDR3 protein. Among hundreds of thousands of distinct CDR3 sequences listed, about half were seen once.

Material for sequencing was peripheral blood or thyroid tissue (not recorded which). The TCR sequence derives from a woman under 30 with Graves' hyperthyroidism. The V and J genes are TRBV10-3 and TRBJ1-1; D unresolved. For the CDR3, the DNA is TGTGCCATCAGCGACGAGGGTACTGAAGCTTTCTTT. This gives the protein CAISDEGTEAFF.